This is a list of T cell receptor beta chains from one sample in a study of blood T cell repertoires in COVID-19. Sequenced by immunoSEQ multiplex PCR; TCRdb stores in-frame clones only, minus some. The table has 350,000 to 450,000 clones, roughly 88% seen once. What was sequenced was PBMCs or T cells enriched from blood (not recorded which). The receptors were sampled from a woman aged 18-29 years who had been exposed to COVID-19. Each CDR3 is given with its conserved first and last residue. The D gene is left open where the match is weak. Size is omitted from some rows. Given values are once, few, many or a class for expanded clones.

D gene,clone size,J gene,V gene,CDR3 protein,CDR3 DNA
.,.,TRBJ2-2,TRBV5-1,CASSSTSGWGELFF,TGCGCCAGCAGCTCTACCTCAGGGTGGGGGGAGCTGTTTTTT
.,.,TRBJ2-3,TRBV18,CASSPSSDTQYF,TGTGCCAGCTCACCCTCCTCAGATACGCAGTATTTT
TRBD2,.,TRBJ2-5,TRBV10-3,CAISGSLGTSGGEGETQYF,TGTGCCATCAGTGGGTCCCTAGGGACTAGCGGAGGCGAGGGGGAGACCCAGTACTTC
TRBD2,.,TRBJ2-2,TRBV10-3,CAISDPGGNTGELFF,TGTGCCATCAGTGATCCGGGGGGGAACACCGGGGAGCTGTTTTTT
TRBD2,.,TRBJ2-7,TRBV9,CASSSSGSPIYEQYF,TGTGCCAGCAGTTCTAGCGGGAGCCCAATCTACGAGCAGTACTTC
.,.,TRBJ2-1,TRBV7-2,CASSRGAGSYNEQFF,TGTGCCAGCAGCCGGGGGGCTGGGTCCTACAATGAGCAGTTCTTC
.,.,TRBJ1-6,TRBV19,CASRTGYNSPLHF,TGTGCCAGTAGGACGGGATATAATTCACCCCTCCACTTT
.,.,TRBJ2-7,TRBV30,CAWSVLRAEQYF,TGTGCCTGGAGTGTACTGAGGGCCGAGCAGTACTTC
TRBD2,few,TRBJ2-7,TRBV5-4,CASSPTSGNDEQYF,TGTGCCAGCAGCCCCACTAGCGGGAACGACGAGCAGTACTTC
.,.,TRBJ1-1,TRBV4-2,CASSQSGTRVMNTEAFF,TGTGCCAGCAGCCAAAGCGGGACACGGGTGATGAACACTGAAGCTTTCTTT
.,.,TRBJ2-2,TRBV13,CASSSSKTGKAVSGELFF,TGTGCCAGCAGCTCATCGAAAACAGGGAAAGCTGTCTCCGGGGAGCTGTTTTTT
TRBD1,.,TRBJ2-1,TRBV7-3,CASSRQGALDEQFF,TGTGCCAGCAGCCGACAGGGGGCGCTTGATGAGCAGTTCTTC
TRBD1,.,TRBJ1-4,TRBV10-1,CASSAGTASNEKLFF,TGCGCCAGCAGTGCCGGGACAGCTTCTAATGAAAAACTGTTTTTT
.,.,TRBJ1-6,TRBV5-8,CASSLRGTANSPLHF,TGTGCCAGCAGCTTGCGGGGGACTGCGAATTCACCCCTCCACTTT
.,.,TRBJ2-7,TRBV7-2,CASRLGGGAFYEQYF,TGTGCCAGCCGGCTCGGCGGCGGGGCGTTTTACGAGCAGTACTTC
.,.,TRBJ2-2,TRBV27,CASSLTATPGELFF,TGTGCCAGCAGTTTAACCGCCACACCCGGGGAGCTGTTTTTT
TRBD2,.,TRBJ2-7,TRBV28,CASSLTSSGRIHEQYF,TGTGCCAGCAGTCTGACGTCTAGCGGGAGGATCCACGAGCAGTACTTC
.,.,TRBJ2-5,TRBV5-4,CASSHRAGETQYF,TGTGCCAGCAGCCACCGCGCCGGGGAGACCCAGTACTTC
.,.,TRBJ1-2,TRBV7-9,CASSSPNSNYGYTF,TGTGCCAGCAGCTCACCAAACAGTAACTATGGCTACACCTTC
.,once,TRBJ1-5,TRBV30,CAWSWAGDQPQHF,TGTGCCTGGAGTTGGGCCGGGGATCAGCCCCAGCATTTT
.,.,TRBJ2-7,TRBV19,CASSIETGRATHEQYF,TGTGCCAGTAGTATCGAAACGGGCAGGGCTACCCACGAGCAGTACTTC
.,.,TRBJ1-6,TRBV14,CASSQASGFSYNSPLHF,TGTGCCAGCAGCCAAGCTTCAGGGTTCTCCTATAATTCACCCCTCCACTTT
.,.,TRBJ2-2,TRBV28,CASSFSPGANTGELFF,TGTGCCAGCAGTTTTTCTCCGGGAGCGAACACCGGGGAGCTGTTTTTT
.,few,TRBJ1-5,TRBV6-1,CASSEAGGGFSNQPQHF,TGTGCCAGCAGTGAAGCGGGGGGGGGTTTTAGCAATCAGCCCCAGCATTTT
.,.,TRBJ2-3,TRBV12-5,CASGLGTSTDTQYF,TGTGCTAGTGGTCTCGGGACTAGCACAGATACGCAGTATTTT
.,.,TRBJ2-7,TRBV7-2,CASSRGQLRYEQYF,TGTGCCAGCAGCAGAGGACAGCTCCGCTACGAGCAGTACTTC
.,.,TRBJ1-5,TRBV3-1/TRBV3-2,CASSRLQRVVGQPQHF,TGTGCCAGCAGCCGACTACAAAGGGTAGTGGGCCAGCCCCAGCATTTT
TRBD2,.,TRBJ2-4,TRBV20-1,CSASRLAGVEVVKNIQYF,TGCAGTGCTAGTAGACTAGCGGGAGTGGAGGTTGTTAAAAACATTCAGTACTTC
.,.,TRBJ2-5,TRBV4-2,CASSQKSYLAWDGETQYF,TGTGCCAGCAGCCAAAAATCCTATCTAGCGTGGGACGGAGAGACCCAGTACTTC
.,few,TRBJ2-3,TRBV10-3,CAISEVPSTDTQYF,TGTGCCATCAGTGAGGTTCCTAGCACAGATACGCAGTATTTT
.,.,TRBJ1-4,TRBV18,CASSDGEKLFF,TGTGCCAGCTCAGACGGGGAAAAACTGTTTTTT